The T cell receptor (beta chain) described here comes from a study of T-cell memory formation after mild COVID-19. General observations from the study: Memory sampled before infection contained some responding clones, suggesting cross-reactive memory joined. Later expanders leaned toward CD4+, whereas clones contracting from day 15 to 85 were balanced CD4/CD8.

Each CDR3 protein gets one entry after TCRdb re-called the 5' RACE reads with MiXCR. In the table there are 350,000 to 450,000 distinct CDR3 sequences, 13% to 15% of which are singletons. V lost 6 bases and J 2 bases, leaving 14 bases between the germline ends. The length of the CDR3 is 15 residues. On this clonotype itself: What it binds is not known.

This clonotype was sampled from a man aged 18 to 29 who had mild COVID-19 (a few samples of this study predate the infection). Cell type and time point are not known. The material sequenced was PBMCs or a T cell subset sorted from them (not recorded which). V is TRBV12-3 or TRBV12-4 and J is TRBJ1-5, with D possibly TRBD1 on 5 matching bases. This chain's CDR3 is CASRFREMGNQPQHF. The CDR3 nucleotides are TGTGCCAGCAGGTTCAGGGAGATGGGCAATCAGCCCCAGCATTTT.